This record concerns one T cell receptor (beta chain) sequence. No antigen is known for it. Base qualities are not at hand, and no much larger clone is one base apart. V is trimmed back by 6 bases and J by 2 bases, and the junction contains 13 bases that no gene match accounts for. Including the terminal cysteine and phenylalanine, the CDR3 comprises 19 residues. CDR3 DNA is the only sequence kept; it has 57 bases, read in frame from the first base. Per the germline V gene, KGHSH is the CDR1 and LQKENI is the CDR2. The donors belonged to the validation cohort of about 120 subjects, which was separate from the approximately 700-subject first cohort. Library creation used the immunoSEQ multiplex PCR assay. The authors processed their data as follows. A statistical classification framework was built for diagnosing cytomegalovirus status from the catalog of TCR beta chain sequences. TCRdb's version of the immuneACCESS table is confined to in-frame rearrangements and falls short of the full clone set. An unresolved V gene accounts for under half of the shortfall where checked; the remainder is of unknown origin. V, J and clone size are taken as reported in that table, and D and trimming were inferred from the DNA itself. The sample data list about 49,000 clones, and roughly 92% of these were observed just once. Over 1.1% of the sample lies in the top ten.

This specimen belongs to a study of cytomegalovirus exposure and HLA in healthy donors listed by TCRdb under 2017. Regarding the complete study: The 670 or so repertoires of the first cohort and the 95 to 150 validation repertoires were produced on the same platform, according to a later analysis. The study was designed to test whether signatures of past pathogen exposure could be identified by cataloging public T cell receptors. Along with the roughly 700-subject first cohort, a separate validation cohort of around 110 different subjects was used. To predict cytomegalovirus infection status, the study combined high-throughput TCR immunosequencing, statistical association of individual TCRs with disease status, and machine learning.

Points the paper makes about the study in general: It was suggested by the authors that the approach could potentially be generalized to other disease states and immunological phenotypes. A few of the identified cytomegalovirus-associated TCR beta chains were confirmed in vitro to be specific for cytomegalovirus antigens. Across donors, most TCR sequences were observed very rarely, whereas some public TCRs were present in many individuals. The study gave a list of roughly 150 TCR beta chains associated with cytomegalovirus. The validation cohort had no HLA typing available for a later analysis, so co-occurrence within that cohort was assessed over all 130 or so repertoires. Subsequent analysis determined that TCRs grouped into clusters in the first cohort also showed a tendency toward co-occurrence across the 130 or so validation repertoires, and 85% to 95% of cluster scores exceeded 0. The classifier was reported to diagnose cytomegalovirus status with high specificity and sensitivity in both the original and validation cohorts.

The clonotype originates from a man between 18 and 29 years old in good health and CMV-seronegative. The chain was built from TRBV18 and TRBJ2-2; 12 bases in the junction line up with TRBD2. The sequenced sample was PBMCs. The CDR3 is CASSFGLAGPGGNTGELFF. The bases are TGTGCCAGCTCTTTTGGACTAGCGGGACCCGGGGGCAACACCGGGGAGCTGTTTTTT.